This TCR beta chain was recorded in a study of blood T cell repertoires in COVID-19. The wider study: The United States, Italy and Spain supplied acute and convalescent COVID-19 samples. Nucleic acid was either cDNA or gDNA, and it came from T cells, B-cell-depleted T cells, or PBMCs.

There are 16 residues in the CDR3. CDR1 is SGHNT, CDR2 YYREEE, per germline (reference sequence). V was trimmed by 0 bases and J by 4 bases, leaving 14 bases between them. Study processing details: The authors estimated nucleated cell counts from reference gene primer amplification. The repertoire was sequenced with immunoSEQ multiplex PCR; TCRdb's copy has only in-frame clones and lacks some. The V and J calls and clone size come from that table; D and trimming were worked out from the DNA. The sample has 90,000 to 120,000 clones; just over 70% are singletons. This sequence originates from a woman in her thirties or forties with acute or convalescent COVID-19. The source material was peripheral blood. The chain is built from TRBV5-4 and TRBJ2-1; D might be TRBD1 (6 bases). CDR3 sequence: CASSLARTGSYNEQFF. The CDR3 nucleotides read TGTGCCAGCAGCTTGGCCCGCACAGGGTCGTACAATGAGCAGTTCTTC.